This T cell receptor (beta chain) was sequenced for a study of T-cell memory formation after mild COVID-19. Whole-study findings and limits: The main location of contracting CD4+ clones was CM and EM, and that of contracting CD8+ clones was EMRA.

The germline gives CDR1 MDHEN, CDR2 SYDVKM. This CDR3 spans 14 amino acids. The V end was cut by 3 bases, the J end by 8 bases, with 16 bases between. Barcoded TCR alpha and TCR beta cDNA libraries with UMIs came from 5'RACE using constant-segment primers. TCRdb recomputed calls from the 5' RACE reads with MiXCR, one row per CDR3 protein. The sample holds about 120,000 distinct CDR3 sequences, around a fifth seen once. This clonotype showed up just a few times. The antigen is undetermined. The sample was PBMCs or a T cell subset sorted from them (not recorded which). The V and J genes are TRBV28 and TRBJ1-2; D remains unclear. The receptor comes from a man younger than 30 who had mild COVID-19 (a few samples of this study predate the infection). Cell type and time point are not known. The DNA for the CDR3 is TGTGCCAGCAGTTTGCCCAACCAGGCGATCGGCTACACCTTC. Protein product: CASSLPNQAIGYTF.